This T cell receptor (beta chain) was obtained from a study of cytomegalovirus exposure and HLA in healthy donors. Study-level information: In a later analysis, the roughly 120 validation repertoires were reported to have used the same platform as the approximately 620 first-cohort repertoires.

Turning to this clone: The antigen is unknown.

In germline, CDR1 is MDHEN, CDR2 SYDVKM. The length of the CDR3 is 20 residues. Trimming took 1 base from V and 0 from J; bases not matched to a gene: 15. Points from the study as a whole: A later analysis found first-cohort TCR clusters tended to co-occur in the 100 to 150 validation repertoires. Usually a TCR sequence was rare, but some public TCRs were found in many donors.

Donors were drawn from the approximately 120-subject validation cohort, separate from the 666-subject first cohort. Produced via immunoSEQ multiplex PCR; TCRdb's table is partial and in-frame only. The sample consists of about 330,000 clones, 86% of them appearing once. The genes are TRBV28 and TRBJ1-5, with 7 bases fitting TRBD1. The sample taken for sequencing was PBMCs. The clonotype originates from a woman aged 18-29 years in good health and CMV-seronegative. The CDR3 here is CASSLFLGQGDPNSNQPQHF. The CDR3 nucleotides are TGTGCCAGCAGTTTATTCCTTGGGCAGGGGGACCCTAATAGCAATCAGCCCCAGCATTTT.